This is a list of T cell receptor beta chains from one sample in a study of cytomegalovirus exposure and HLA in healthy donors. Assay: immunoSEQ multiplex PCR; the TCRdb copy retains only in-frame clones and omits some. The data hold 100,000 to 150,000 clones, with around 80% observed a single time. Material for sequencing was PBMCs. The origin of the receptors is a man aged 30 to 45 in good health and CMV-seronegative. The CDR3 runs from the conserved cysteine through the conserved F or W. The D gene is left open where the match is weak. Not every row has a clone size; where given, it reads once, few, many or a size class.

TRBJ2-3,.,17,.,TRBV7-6,TGTGCCAGCAGCTTAGCCCCACCCACCAGTCAGACAGATACGCAGTATTTT,CASSLAPPTSQTDTQYF
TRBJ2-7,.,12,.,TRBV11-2,TGTGCCAGCAGCCCTCTCCCCTACGAGCAGTACTTC,CASSPLPYEQYF
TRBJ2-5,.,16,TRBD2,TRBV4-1,TGCGCCAGCAGCCAAGATATCGGGACTAGCTTGGAGACCCAGTACTTC,CASSQDIGTSLETQYF
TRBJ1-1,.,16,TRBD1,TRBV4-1,TGCGCCAGCAGCCAGGAAGTCAGGGGGCCCGGCGGGGAAGCTTTCTTT,CASSQEVRGPGGEAFF
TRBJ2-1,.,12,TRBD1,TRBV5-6,TGTGCCAGCAGCCCGGGGACAGGACCCCCGTTCTTC,CASSPGTGPPFF
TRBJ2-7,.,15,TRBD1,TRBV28,TGTGCCAGCAGTTCCCCGACAGGGTGGATAGAGGAGCAGTACTTC,CASSSPTGWIEEQYF
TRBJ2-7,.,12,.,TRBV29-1,TGCAGCGCCGGATGGGGGGGCCACGAGCAGTACTTC,CSAGWGGHEQYF
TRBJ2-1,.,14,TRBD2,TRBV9,TGTGCCAGCAGCGTAGACCAGCGGGAGGTTGAGCAGTTCTTC,CASSVDQREVEQFF
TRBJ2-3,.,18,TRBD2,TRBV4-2,TGTGCCAGCAGCGCCTATGGGGGACTAGCGGGGGCAACAGATACGCAGTATTTT,CASSAYGGLAGATDTQYF
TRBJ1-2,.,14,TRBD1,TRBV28,TGTGCCAGCAGTTTTACAGGGGGCGTGTCTGGCTACACCTTC,CASSFTGGVSGYTF
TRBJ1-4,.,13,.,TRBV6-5,TGTGCCTGGGGGGGTTTAGCTAATGAAAAACTGTTTTTT,CAWGGLANEKLFF
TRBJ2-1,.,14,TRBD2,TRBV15,TGTGCCACCAAGGGGGAACTAGCGGACGATGAGCAGTTCTTC,CATKGELADDEQFF
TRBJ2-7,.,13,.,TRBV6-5,TGTGCCAGCAGTTACGACAGCCACTACGAGCAGTACTTC,CASSYDSHYEQYF
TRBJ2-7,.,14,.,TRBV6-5,TGTGCCAGCAGTCAAAGCGACAGGAGCTACGAGCAGTACTTC,CASSQSDRSYEQYF
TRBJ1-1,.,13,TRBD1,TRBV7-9,TGTGCCAGCAGCTCGACAGGGGCGGAAAAAGCTTTCTTT,CASSSTGAEKAFF
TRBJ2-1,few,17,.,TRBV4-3,TGCGCCAGCAGCCAAGAAGGGGTCGGGGGGCGGTACAATGAGCAGTTCTTC,CASSQEGVGGRYNEQFF
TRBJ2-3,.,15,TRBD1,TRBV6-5,TGTGCCAGCAGTCGAGGGACAGGCCGCACAGATACGCAGTATTTT,CASSRGTGRTDTQYF
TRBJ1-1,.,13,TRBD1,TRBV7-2,TGTGCCAGCAGCTTAATGACAGGGGGCGAAGCTTTCTTT,CASSLMTGGEAFF
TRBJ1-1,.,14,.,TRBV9,TGTGCCAGCAGCGTATCCGGGGAGGGCACTGAAGCTTTCTTT,CASSVSGEGTEAFF
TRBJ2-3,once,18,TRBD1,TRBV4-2,TGTGCCAGCAGCCAAGAGGGGACAGCATTTATGACCACAGATACGCAGTATTTT,CASSQEGTAFMTTDTQYF
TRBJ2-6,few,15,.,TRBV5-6,TGTGCCAGCTACTACCGGTCGGGTGGGGCCAACGTCCTGACTTTC,CASYYRSGGANVLTF
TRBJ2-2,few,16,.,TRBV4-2,TGTGCCAGCAGCCAAGATGGCGGGGAGCCCACCGGGGAGCTGTTTTTT,CASSQDGGEPTGELFF
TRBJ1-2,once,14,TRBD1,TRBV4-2,TGTGCCAGCAGCCAAGTTAGGGACAGCTATGGCTACACCTTC,CASSQVRDSYGYTF
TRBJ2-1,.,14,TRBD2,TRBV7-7,TGTGCTAGCAGCCCTAGCGGGAGGGACAATGAGCAGTTCTTC,CASSPSGRDNEQFF
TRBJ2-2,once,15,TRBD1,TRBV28,TGTGCCAGCAGTTGGGGACAGGGGCGAAACGGGGAGCTGTTTTTT,CASSWGQGRNGELFF